This T cell receptor (beta chain) was identified during a study of shared clonotypes between healthy human individuals. With respect to this clone: Other DNA variants within this sample encode the same CDR3.

Here immunoSEQ multiplex PCR was the method, and the copy in TCRdb shows in-frame clones only, minus some. The profile shows over 2,000,000 clones, roughly 93% of them singletons. The CDR3 has 14 residues. V was clipped by 5 bases and J by 4 bases; unmatched bases: 4. Per germline, CDR1 MNHEY and CDR2 SMNVEV (reference sequence). Terminally differentiated effector memory CD45RA+ cells were excluded from the naive CD8 cells, which were CD45RO-negative and positively selected for CCR7. The genes are TRBV27 and TRBJ2-1; 8 bases map to TRBD2. The sample taken for sequencing was naive CD8+ T cells from PBMCs. This sequence was found in a man aged 18-30 years in good health. Some clones in this sample may be carry-over from other donors' samples. Here the CDR3 reads CASSLAGTYNEQFF. The CDR3 region has the DNA TGTGCCAGCAGTCTAGCGGGTACTTACAATGAGCAGTTCTTC.